The present T cell receptor beta chain was sequenced within a study of blood T cell repertoires in COVID-19. Study background: From the United States, Italy and Spain came samples of acute and convalescent COVID-19. In each case, the material was cDNA or gDNA derived from T cells, B-cell-depleted T cells, or PBMCs.

Seattle cases were enrolled at active infection and followed longitudinally. Original analysis: Scientists estimated how many nucleated cells there were by amplifying reference gene primers. Sequenced by immunoSEQ multiplex PCR; TCRdb stores in-frame clones only, minus some. V and J calls plus clone size are reproduced from that table; the DNA served to infer D and trimming. The table records approximately 150,000 clones, over 85% of them present only once. The CDR3 contains 17 residues. The receptor was derived from a woman in her sixties or seventies with COVID-19, enrolled during active disease. Material: peripheral blood. The rearrangement joins TRBV12-2 to TRBJ2-7; TRBD1 is the table's D call, not checked against the DNA. TRBV12-2 is an annotated pseudogene. The CDR3 loop is CASRFGTGGGLAYEQYF. The CDR3 bases are TGTGCAAGTCGCTTCGGGACAGGGGGCGGACTTGCCTACGAGCAGTACTTC.